The source of this TCR beta chain is a study of response to subunit inactivated influenza vaccine. Findings of the study overall: Few additional T cells are recruited per seasonal influenza vaccination, authors suggested.

V gave up 6 bases and J gave up 1 base, with 17 bases separating them. This CDR3 is built from 16 residues. TCRdb re-called the RT-PCR reads with MiXCR, one entry per CDR3 protein. This sample has about 700,000 distinct CDR3 sequences, with around a sixth found just once. A remark on this clonotype: Its target is not known.

The source was PBMCs from blood, collected roughly 13 days after vaccination. The J gene is TRBJ2-3, the V gene TRBV12-3 or TRBV12-4; possibly TRBD2 for D (5 bases). This clonotype originated in a man aged 50 to 59 who received an inactivated influenza vaccine. The CDR3 here is CASREAGAPGTDTQYF. For the CDR3, the DNA is TGTGCCAGCAGAGAGGCGGGCGCACCTGGCACAGATACGCAGTATTTT.